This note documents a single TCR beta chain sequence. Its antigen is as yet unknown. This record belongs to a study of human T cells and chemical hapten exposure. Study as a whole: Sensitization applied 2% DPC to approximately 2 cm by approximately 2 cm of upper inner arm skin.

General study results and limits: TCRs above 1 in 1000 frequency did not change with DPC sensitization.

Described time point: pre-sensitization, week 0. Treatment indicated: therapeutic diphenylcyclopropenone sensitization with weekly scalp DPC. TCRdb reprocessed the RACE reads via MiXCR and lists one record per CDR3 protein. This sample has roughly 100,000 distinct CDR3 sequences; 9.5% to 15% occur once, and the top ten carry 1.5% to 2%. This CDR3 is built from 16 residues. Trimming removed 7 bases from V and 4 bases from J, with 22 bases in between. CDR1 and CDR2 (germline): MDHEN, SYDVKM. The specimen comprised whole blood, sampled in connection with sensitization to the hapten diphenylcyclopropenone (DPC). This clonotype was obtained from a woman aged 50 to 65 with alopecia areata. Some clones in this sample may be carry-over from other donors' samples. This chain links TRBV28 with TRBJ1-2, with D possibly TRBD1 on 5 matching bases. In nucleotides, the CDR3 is TGTGCCAGCACCCTCCCGTTGGGGGTTGGTATCTATGGCTACACCTTC. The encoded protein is CASTLPLGVGIYGYTF.